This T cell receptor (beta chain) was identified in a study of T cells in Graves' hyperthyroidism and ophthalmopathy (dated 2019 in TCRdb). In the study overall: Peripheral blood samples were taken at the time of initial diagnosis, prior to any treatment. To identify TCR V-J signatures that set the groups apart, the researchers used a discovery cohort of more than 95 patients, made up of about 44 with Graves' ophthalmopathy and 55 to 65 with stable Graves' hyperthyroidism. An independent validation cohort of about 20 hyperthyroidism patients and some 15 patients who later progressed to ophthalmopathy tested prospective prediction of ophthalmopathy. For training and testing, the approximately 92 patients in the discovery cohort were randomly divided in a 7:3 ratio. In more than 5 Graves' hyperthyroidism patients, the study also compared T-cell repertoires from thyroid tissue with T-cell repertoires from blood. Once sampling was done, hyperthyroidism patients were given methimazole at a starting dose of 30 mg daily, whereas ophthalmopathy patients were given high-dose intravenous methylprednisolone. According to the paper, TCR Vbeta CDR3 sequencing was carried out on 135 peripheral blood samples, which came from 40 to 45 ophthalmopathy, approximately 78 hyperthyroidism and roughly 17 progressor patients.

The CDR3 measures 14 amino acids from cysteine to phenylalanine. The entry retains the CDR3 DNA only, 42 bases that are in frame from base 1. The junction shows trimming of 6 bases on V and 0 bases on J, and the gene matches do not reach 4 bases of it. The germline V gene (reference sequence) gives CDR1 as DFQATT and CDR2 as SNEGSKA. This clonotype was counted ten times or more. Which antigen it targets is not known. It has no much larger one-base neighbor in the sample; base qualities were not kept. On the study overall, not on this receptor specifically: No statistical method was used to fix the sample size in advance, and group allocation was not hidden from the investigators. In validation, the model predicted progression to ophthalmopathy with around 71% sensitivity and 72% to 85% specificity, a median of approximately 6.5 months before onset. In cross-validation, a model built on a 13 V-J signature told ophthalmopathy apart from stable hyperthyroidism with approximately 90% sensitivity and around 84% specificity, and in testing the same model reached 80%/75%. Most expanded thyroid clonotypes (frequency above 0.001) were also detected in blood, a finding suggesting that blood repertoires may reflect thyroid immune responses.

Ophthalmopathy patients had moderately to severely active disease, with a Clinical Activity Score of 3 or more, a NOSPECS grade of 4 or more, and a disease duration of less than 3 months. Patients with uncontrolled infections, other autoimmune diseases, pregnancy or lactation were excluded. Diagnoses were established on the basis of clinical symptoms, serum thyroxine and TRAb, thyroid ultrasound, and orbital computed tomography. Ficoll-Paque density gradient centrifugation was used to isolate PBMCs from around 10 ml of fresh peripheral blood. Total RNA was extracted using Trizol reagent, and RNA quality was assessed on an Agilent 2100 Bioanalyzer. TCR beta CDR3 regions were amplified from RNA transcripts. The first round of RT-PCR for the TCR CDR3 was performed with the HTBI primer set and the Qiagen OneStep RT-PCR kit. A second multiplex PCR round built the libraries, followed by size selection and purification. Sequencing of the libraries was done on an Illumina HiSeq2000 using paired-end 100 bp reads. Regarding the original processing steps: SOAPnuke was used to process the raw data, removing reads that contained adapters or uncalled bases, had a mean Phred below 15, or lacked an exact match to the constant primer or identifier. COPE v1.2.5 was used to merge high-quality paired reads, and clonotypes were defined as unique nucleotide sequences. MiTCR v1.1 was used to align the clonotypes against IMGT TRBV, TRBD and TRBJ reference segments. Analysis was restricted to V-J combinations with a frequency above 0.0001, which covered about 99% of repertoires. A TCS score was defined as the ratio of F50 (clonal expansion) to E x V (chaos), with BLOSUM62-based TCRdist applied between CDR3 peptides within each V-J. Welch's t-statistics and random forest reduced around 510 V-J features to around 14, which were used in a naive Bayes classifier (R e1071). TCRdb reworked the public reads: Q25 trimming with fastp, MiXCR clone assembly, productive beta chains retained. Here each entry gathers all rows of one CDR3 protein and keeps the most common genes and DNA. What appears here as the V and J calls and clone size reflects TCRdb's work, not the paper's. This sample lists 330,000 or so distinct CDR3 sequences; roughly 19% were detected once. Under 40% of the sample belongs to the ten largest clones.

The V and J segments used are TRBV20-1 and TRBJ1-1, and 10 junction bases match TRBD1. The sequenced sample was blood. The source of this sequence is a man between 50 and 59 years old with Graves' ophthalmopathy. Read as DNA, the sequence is TGCAGTGCACTGACAGGGGGCATGAACACTGAAGCTTTCTTT. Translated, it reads CSALTGGMNTEAFF.